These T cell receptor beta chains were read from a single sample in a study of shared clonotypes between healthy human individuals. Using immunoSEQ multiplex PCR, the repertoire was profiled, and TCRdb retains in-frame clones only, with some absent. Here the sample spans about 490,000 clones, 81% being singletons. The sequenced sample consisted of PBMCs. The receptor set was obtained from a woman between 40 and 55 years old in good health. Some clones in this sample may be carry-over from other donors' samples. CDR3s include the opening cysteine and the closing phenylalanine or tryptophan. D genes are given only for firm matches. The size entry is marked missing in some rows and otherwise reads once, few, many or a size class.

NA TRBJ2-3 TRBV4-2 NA CASSQDDSDSPDTQYF TGTGCCAGCAGCCAAGATGACAGTGACTCACCAGATACGCAGTATTTT
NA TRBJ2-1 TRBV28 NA CASTPGHGLEQFF TGTGCCAGCACCCCTGGGCACGGCTTAGAGCAGTTCTTC
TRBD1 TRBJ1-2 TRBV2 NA CASSEEGAGHGYTF TGTGCCAGCAGTGAAGAGGGGGCGGGGCATGGCTACACCTTC
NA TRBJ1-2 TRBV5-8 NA CASSPRTYGYTF TGTGCCAGCAGCCCCAGGACCTATGGCTACACCTTC
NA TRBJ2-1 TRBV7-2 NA CASSRDNGYEQFF TGTGCCAGCAGCCGGGACAATGGGTATGAGCAGTTCTTC
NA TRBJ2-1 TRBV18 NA CASSPQGSYNEQFF TGTGCCAGCTCACCACAGGGGAGCTACAATGAGCAGTTCTTC
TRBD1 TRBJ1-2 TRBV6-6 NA CASSLGEGAANYGYTF TGTGCCAGCAGCCTCGGGGAGGGGGCGGCTAACTATGGCTACACCTTC
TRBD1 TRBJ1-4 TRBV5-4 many CASSSGQGYEKLFF TGTGCCAGCAGCTCAGGACAGGGATATGAAAAACTGTTTTTT
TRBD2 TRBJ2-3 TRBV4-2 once CASSQGRGNTDTQYF TGTGCCAGCAGCCAAGGGCGGGGGAACACAGATACGCAGTATTTT
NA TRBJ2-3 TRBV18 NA CASSPLGGTDTQYF TGTGCCAGCTCACCGTTGGGGGGCACAGATACGCAGTATTTT
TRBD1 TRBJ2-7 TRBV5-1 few CASSLGDRDHEQYF TGCGCCAGCAGCTTGGGGGACAGGGACCACGAGCAGTACTTC
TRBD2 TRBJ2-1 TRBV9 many CASSVAASGTDEQFF TGTGCCAGCAGCGTAGCTGCTAGCGGGACTGATGAGCAGTTCTTC
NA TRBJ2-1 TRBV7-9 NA CASSLADGIRVF TGTGCCAGCAGCTTAGCGGACGGCATACGAGTCTTC
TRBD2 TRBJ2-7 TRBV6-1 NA CASSEPASGSSYEQYF TGTGCCAGCAGTGAACCCGCGAGCGGGAGCTCCTACGAGCAGTACTTC
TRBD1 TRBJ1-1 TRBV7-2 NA CASRRNRGREGEAFF TGTGCCAGCAGGAGGAACAGGGGGCGGGAGGGTGAAGCTTTCTTT
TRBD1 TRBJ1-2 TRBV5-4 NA CASSEGQGAVGGYTF TGTGCCAGCAGCGAAGGACAGGGGGCGGTGGGCGGCTACACCTTC
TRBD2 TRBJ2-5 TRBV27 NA CASSPLAGTETQYF TGTGCCAGCAGTCCATTAGCGGGGACCGAGACCCAGTACTTC
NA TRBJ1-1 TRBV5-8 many CASTPGRYTEAFF TGTGCCAGCACCCCTGGACGGTACACTGAAGCTTTCTTT
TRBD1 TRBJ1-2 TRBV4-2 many CASSLDREVCTF TGTGCCAGCAGCCTGGACAGGGAGGTATGCACCTTC
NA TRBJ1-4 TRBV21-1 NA CASSNRGQTNEKLFF TGTGCCAGCAGCAACCGCGGACAGACAAATGAAAAACTGTTTTTT